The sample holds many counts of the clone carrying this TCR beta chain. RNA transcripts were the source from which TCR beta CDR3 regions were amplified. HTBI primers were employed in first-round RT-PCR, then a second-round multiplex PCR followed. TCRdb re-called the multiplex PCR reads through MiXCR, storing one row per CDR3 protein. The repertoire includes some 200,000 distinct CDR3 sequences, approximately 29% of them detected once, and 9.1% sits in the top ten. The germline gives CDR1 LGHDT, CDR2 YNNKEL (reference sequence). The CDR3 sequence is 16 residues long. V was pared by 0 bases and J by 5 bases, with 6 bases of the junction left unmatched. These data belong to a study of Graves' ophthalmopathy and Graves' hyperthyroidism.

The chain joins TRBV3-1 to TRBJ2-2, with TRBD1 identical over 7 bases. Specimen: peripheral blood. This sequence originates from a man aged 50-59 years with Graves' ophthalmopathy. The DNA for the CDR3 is TGTGCCAGCAGCCAAGAGAACGACAGGGCAACCGGGGAGCTGTTTTTT. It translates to CASSQENDRATGELFF.